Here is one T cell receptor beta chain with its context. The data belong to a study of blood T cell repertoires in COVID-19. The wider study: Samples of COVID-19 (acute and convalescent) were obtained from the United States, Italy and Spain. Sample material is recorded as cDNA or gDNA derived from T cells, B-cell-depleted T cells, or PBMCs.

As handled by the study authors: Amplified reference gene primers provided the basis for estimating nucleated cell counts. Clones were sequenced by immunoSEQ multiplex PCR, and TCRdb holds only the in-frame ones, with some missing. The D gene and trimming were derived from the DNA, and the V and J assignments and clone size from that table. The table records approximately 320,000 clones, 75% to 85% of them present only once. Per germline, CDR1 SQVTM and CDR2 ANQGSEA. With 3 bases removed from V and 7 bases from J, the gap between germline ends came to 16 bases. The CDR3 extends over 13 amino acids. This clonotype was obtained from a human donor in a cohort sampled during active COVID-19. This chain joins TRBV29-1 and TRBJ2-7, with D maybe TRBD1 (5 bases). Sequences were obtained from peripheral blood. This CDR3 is CSVEETRVGEQYF. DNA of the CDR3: TGCAGCGTTGAGGAAACCAGGGTTGGGGAGCAGTACTTC.